This T cell receptor beta chain stems from a study of blood T cell repertoires in COVID-19. The wider study: Sample material is recorded as cDNA or gDNA derived from T cells, B-cell-depleted T cells, or PBMCs.

With 2 bases clipped from V and 2 bases from J, the junction kept 6 bases outside the gene matches. CDR1 is SGHNT, CDR2 YYREEE, per germline (reference sequence). The CDR3 contains 15 residues. This table comes from immunoSEQ multiplex PCR, and its TCRdb copy is limited to in-frame clones, with some not included. The sample gives 210,000 or so clones, around 89% of which show up once; more than 4.5% is in the top ten. The source is a middle-aged woman with acute or convalescent COVID-19. The sample was peripheral blood. The J gene is TRBJ1-2, the V gene TRBV5-4; 7 positions agree with TRBD1. The CDR3 DNA sequence: TGTGCCAGCAGCTTCCGGGACAGCTTAAACTATGGCTACACCTTC. It codes for CASSFRDSLNYGYTF. The entire variable domain, with the rest obtained from reference TRBV5-4 and TRBJ1-2, is as follows: ETGVTQSPTHLIKTRGQQVTLRCSSQSGHNTVSWYQQALGQGPQFIFQYYREEENGRGNFPPRFSGLQFPNYSSELNVNALELDDSALYLCASSFRDSLNYGYTFGSGTRLTVV.